One T cell receptor (beta chain) is described in this entry. This record comes from a study of blood T cell repertoires in COVID-19. Study-level background: Donors in the United States, Italy and Spain gave samples during acute or convalescent COVID-19.

Seattle enrolled patients during active infection and tracked them longitudinally. The V end lost 6 bases, the J end lost 0 bases, and 15 bases lay between the germline ends. Germline V CDR1 and CDR2: SGHVS, FQNEAQ. This CDR3 is 16 amino acids long. Original analysis: Amplification of reference gene primers was used by the study to estimate nucleated cell counts. Method: immunoSEQ multiplex PCR; TCRdb's copy keeps in-frame clones and lacks some. V and J calls and clone size come straight from that table; D and trimming were deduced from the DNA. The sample records hundreds of thousands of clones, 88% being singletons.

The sequenced sample was peripheral blood. This receptor was identified in a woman aged 65 to 85 with COVID-19, enrolled during active disease. The chain recombines TRBV7-8 with TRBJ2-1; no clear D. The CDR3 sequence is CASSPKPKSSYNEQFF. CDR3 bases: TGTGCCAGCAGTCCTAAACCCAAAAGCTCCTACAATGAGCAGTTCTTC.